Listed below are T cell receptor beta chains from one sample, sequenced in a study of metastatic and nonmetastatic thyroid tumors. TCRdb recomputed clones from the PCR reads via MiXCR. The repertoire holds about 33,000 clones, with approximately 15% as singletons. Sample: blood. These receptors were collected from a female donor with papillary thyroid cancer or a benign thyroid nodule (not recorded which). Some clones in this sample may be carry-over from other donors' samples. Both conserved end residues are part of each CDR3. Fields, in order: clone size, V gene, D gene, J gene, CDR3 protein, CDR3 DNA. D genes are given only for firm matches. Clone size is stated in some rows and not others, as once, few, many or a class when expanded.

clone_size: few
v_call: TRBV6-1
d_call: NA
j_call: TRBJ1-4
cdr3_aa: CASIESGGGATNEKLFF
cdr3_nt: TGTGCCAGCATCGAATCTGGAGGGGGGGCAACTAATGAAAAACTGTTTTTT

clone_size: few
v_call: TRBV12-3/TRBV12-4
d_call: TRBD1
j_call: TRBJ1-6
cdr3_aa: CASRPGQLPLHF
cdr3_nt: TGTGCCAGCAGACCGGGACAGCTCCCCCTCCACTTT

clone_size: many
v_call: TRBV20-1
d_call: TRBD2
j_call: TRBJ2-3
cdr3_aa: CSARSGELTDTQYF
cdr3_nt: TGCAGTGCTAGAAGCGGGGAGCTCACAGATACGCAGTATTTT

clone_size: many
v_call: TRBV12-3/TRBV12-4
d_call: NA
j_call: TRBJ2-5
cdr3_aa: CASSLFGAGQASETQYF
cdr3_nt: TGTGCCAGCAGTTTATTTGGCGCGGGGCAAGCCTCGGAGACCCAGTACTTC

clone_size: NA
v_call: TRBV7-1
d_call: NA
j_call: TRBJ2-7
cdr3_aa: CAISSRVREVPIAENYEQYF
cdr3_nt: TGTGCCATCAGCTCCCGGGTCAGGGAGGTCCCAATAGCGGAGAACTACGAGCAGTACTTC

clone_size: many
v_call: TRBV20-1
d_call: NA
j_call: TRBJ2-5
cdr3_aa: CSAGGGQHQETQYF
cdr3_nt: TGCAGTGCTGGGGGTGGGCAGCACCAAGAGACCCAGTACTTC

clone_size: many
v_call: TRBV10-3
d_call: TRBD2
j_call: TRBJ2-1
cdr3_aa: CAIGTSFYDNEQFF
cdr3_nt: TGTGCCATCGGGACTAGCTTTTATGACAATGAGCAGTTCTTC

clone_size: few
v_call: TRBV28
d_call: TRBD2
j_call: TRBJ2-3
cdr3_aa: CASSRGASGSTNTQYF
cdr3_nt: TGTGCCAGCAGCCGAGGGGCTAGCGGATCCACAAATACGCAGTATTTT

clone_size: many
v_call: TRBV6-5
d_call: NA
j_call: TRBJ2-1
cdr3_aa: CASSYMVSNEQFF
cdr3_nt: TGTGCCAGCAGTTACATGGTCAGCAATGAGCAGTTCTTC

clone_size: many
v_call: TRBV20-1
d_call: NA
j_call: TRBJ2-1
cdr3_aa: CSARDLGGSKNEQFF
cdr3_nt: TGCAGTGCTAGAGATCTGGGGGGCAGTAAGAATGAGCAGTTCTTC

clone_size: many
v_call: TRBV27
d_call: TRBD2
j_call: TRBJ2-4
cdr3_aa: CASSLFPLAGAAAKNIQYF
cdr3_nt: TGTGCCAGCAGTTTATTCCCACTAGCGGGAGCGGCGGCCAAAAACATTCAGTACTTC

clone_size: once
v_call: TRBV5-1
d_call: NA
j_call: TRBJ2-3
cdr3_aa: CASSYRIRGDGTDTQYF
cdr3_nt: TGCGCCAGCAGCTACCGTATTAGAGGGGATGGTACAGATACGCAGTATTTT

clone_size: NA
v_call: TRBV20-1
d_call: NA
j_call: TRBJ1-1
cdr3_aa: CSATKGGERKNTEAFF
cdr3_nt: TGCAGTGCCACAAAGGGGGGCGAGAGGAAGAACACTGAAGCTTTCTTT

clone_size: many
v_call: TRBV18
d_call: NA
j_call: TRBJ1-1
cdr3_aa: CASSPRGENTEAFF
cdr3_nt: TGTGCCAGCTCCCCTCGAGGGGAGAACACTGAAGCTTTCTTT

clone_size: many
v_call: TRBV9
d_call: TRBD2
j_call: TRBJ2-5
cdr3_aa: CASSFGLAEAQETQYF
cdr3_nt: TGTGCCAGCAGCTTTGGACTAGCGGAGGCCCAAGAGACCCAGTACTTC

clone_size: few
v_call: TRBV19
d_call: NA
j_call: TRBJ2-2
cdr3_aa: CASNPATGELFF
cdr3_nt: TGTGCCAGTAATCCGGCAACTGGGGAGCTGTTTTTT

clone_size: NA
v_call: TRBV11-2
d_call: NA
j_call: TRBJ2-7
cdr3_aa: CASSSNVGTSHYEQYF
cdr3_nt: TGTGCCAGCAGCTCTAACGTCGGGACTTCCCACTACGAGCAGTACTTC